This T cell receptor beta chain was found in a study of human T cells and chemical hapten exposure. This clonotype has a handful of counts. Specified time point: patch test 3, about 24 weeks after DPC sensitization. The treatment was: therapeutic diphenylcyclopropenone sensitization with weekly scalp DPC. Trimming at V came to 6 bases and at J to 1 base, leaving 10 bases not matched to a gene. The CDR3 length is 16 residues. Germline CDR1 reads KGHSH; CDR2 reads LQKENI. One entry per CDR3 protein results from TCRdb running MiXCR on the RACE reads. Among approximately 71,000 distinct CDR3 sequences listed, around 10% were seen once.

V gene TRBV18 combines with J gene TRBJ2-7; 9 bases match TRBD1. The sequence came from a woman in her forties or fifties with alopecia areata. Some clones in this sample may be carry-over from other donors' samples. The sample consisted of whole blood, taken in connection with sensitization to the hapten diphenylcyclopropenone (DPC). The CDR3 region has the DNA TGTGCCAGCTCCCCTAACCGGGACAGGGTTTCCTACGAGCAGTACTTC. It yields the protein CASSPNRDRVSYEQYF.